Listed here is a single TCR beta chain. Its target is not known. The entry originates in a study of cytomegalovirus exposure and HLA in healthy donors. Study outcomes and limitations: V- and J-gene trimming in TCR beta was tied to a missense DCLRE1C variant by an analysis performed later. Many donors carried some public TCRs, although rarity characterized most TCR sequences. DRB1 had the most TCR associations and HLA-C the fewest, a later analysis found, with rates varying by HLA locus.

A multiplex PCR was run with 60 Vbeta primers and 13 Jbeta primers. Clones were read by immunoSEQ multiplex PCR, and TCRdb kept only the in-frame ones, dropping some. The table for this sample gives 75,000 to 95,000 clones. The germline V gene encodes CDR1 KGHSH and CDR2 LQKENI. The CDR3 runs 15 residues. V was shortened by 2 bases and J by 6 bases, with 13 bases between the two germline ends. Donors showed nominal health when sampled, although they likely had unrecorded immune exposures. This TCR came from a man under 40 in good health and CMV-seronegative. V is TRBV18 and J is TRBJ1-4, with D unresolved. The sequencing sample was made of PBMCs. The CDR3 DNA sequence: TGTGCCAGCTCACCAAGAAGGGAGCGCGATGAAAAACTGTTTTTT. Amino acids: CASSPRRERDEKLFF.